This TCR beta chain was retrieved from a study of PD-1 blockade in classical Hodgkin lymphoma. Study background: Treatment was intravenous nivolumab, 3 mg/kg every 2 weeks, until progression.

The length of the CDR3 is 15 residues. Germline V gene sequence: CDR1 MNHNS, CDR2 SASEGT. V lost 7 bases and J lost 3, with 16 bases in between. Libraries were prepared by immunoSEQ multiplex PCR; TCRdb keeps only in-frame clonotypes and omits some of them. The data show some 100,000 clones, roughly 92% seen once. Every patient relapsed after autologous stem cell transplantation, and brentuximab vedotin exposure varied. This chain links TRBV6-1 with TRBJ1-3; D call uncertain. The source material was peripheral blood mononuclear cells (PBMCs), sampled at baseline. This sequence originates from a human donor with classical Hodgkin lymphoma. The CDR3 DNA follows: TGTGCCAGCACTCGCGGACGGGCGAATGGAAACACCATATATTTT. Encoded protein: CASTRGRANGNTIYF.